This record looks at one TCR beta chain sequence and its context. The data belong to a study of OX40 agonist ivuxolimab in advanced cancers. Background on the study: Of the participants, about 40% had some prior anti-PD-1, anti-PD-L1 or anti-CTLA-4 therapy, which was allowed.

Libraries were prepared by immunoSEQ multiplex PCR; TCRdb keeps only in-frame clonotypes and omits some of them. The sample shows tens of thousands of clones, around 80% of them seen only once. The germline gives CDR1 GTSNPN, CDR2 SVGIG (reference sequence). CDR3 length: 13 amino acids. The V gene lost 4 bases and the J gene lost 8 bases, with 14 bases spanning the gap. Patients with autoimmune history or systemic immunosuppression were excluded. The genes are TRBV30 and TRBJ2-2, with D uncertain. This clonotype was obtained from an adult with an advanced solid tumor such as melanoma, head and neck, liver or kidney cancer. Material: CD4+ or CD8+ T cells sorted from blood, obtained in a trial of the OX40 agonist ivuxolimab. CDR3 bases: TGTGCCTGGACTTTATGGGTAGGAGGGGAGCTGTTTTTT. Encoded protein: CAWTLWVGGELFF.